One sample yielded the 29 T cell receptor beta chains listed below, sequenced in a study of low-dose radiotherapy and immunotherapy resistance in tumors. Alpha- and beta-chain coverage of first-strand cDNA came from TRAV- and TRBV-specific primers. A roughly 22-cycle PCR with a constant-region primer and V-primer adapter amplified TCRs. TCRdb processed the reads anew with MiXCR; each CDR3 protein has one entry. Among 80,000 or so distinct CDR3 sequences listed, around a sixth were seen once. Time point meaning: after trial treatment. Noted treatment: LDRT plus nivolumab, ipilimumab, low-dose cyclophosphamide and aspirin (RACIN trial). The sample was PBMCs, taken after low-dose radiotherapy plus immunotherapy. The origin of the receptors is a male donor with prostate cancer.

This clonotype was seen ten or more times. The V and J genes are TRBV12-3 or TRBV12-4 and TRBJ1-4; D possibly corresponds to TRBD1 (5 bases). V dropped 5 bases and J dropped 4 bases, with 11 bases sitting between them. The CDR3 is 14 residues long. CDR3 sequence: CASSHPGRNEKLFF. DNA for the CDR3: TGTGCCAGCAGTCATCCGGGACGTAATGAAAAACTGTTTTTT.

The V call is TRBV7-3, the J call TRBJ1-1, with D perhaps TRBD1 (6 bases). Trimming took off 2 bases at V and 2 bases at J, with 9 bases between the two ends. CDR3 length: 14 residues. Germline V CDR1 and CDR2: SGHTA, FQGTGA. CDR3 protein: CASSLAGANTEAFF. CDR3 DNA sequence: TGTGCCAGCAGCTTAGCAGGGGCCAACACTGAAGCTTTCTTT.

This clonotype has at least ten counts. The chain employs TRBV7-6 and TRBJ2-2; D remains ambiguous. CDR1 and CDR2 (germline): SGHVS, FNYEAQ. V was trimmed by 6 bases and J by 5 bases, leaving 10 bases between them. This CDR3 is built from 13 residues. The chain's CDR3 is CASSSSGTGELFF. The DNA of the CDR3 is TGTGCCAGCAGTTCCTCGGGTACCGGGGAGCTGTTTTTT.

As regards this clonotype: Given a far larger clone just one base away, this is likely a sequencing read error. The J gene is TRBJ1-2, the V gene TRBV29-1; the D gene is possibly TRBD2 (5 bases). The J call could be wrong; TRBJ2-7 is a better fit for the DNA end. Per germline, CDR1 SQVTM and CDR2 ANQGSEA. The CDR3 is 13 residues long. The CDR3 reads CSVDFLRDLEQYF. CDR3 DNA sequence: TGCAGCGTTGACTTTTTACGGGATCTCGAGCAGTACTTC.

This clonotype was observed many times. The chain employs TRBV28 and TRBJ2-5, with D unclear. Germline V lookup: CDR1 MDHEN, CDR2 SYDVKM. V shed 7 bases and J shed 5 bases, with 11 bases lying between them. The CDR3 has 12 residues. In nucleotides, the CDR3 is TGTGCCAGCAATGCACGGACGGAGACCCAGTACTTC. It translates to CASNARTETQYF. Drawing the rest from reference TRBV28 and TRBJ2-5, the complete variable domain is DVKVTQSSRYLVKRTGEKVFLECVQDMDHENMFWYRQDPGLGLRLIYFSYDVKMKEKGDIPEGYSVSREKKERFSLILESASTNQTSMYLCASNARTETQYFGPGTRLLVL.

Many counts were recorded for this clonotype. This rearrangement joins TRBV7-6 to TRBJ2-2; D gene uncertain. V was trimmed by 5 bases and J by 0 bases, leaving 7 bases between them. The CDR3 loop spans 14 amino acids. CDR1 is SGHVS and CDR2 is FNYEAQ in the germline V gene. The DNA for the CDR3 is TGTGCCAGCAGCCTCAGAGCGAACACCGGGGAGCTGTTTTTT. This sequence encodes CASSLRANTGELFF.

This clonotype was counted at least ten times. J is TRBJ2-1 and V is TRBV29-1; 10 nucleotides align to TRBD2. The V gene's germline CDR1 is SQVTM and CDR2 ANQGSEA. This CDR3 comprises 16 residues. V gave up 0 bases and J gave up 10 bases; unmatched junction bases: 12. The CDR3 bases are TGCAGCGTTGAAGATCGGTCGAGCGGGAGGGCCAAGGAGCAGTTCTTC. It specifies CSVEDRSSGRAKEQFF.

The chain uses TRBV10-3 and TRBJ2-2, with 9 positions matching TRBD1. CDR3 length: 15 amino acids. The V gene end was trimmed by 2 bases and the J gene end by 7 bases; junction bases not matched to a gene: 5. CDR1 and CDR2 (germline): ENHRY, SYGVKD. This CDR3 reads CAISETGGAIGELFF. The CDR3 DNA sequence: TGTGCCATCAGTGAGACAGGGGGCGCAATCGGGGAGCTGTTTTTT.

This clonotype was seen at least ten times. The chain links TRBV28 to TRBJ2-3, with D uncertain. This CDR3 comprises 18 residues. Germline V gives CDR1 MDHEN, CDR2 SYDVKM. V shed 5 bases and J shed 2 bases, with 23 bases lying between them. The CDR3 DNA reads TGTGCCAGCAGTCCTAATGCTTTGACTGAGACGCCCACAGATACGCAGTATTTT. Translation: CASSPNALTETPTDTQYF.

This clonotype was recorded once. The genes are TRBV4-3 and TRBJ1-4, with D unclear. CDR1 and CDR2 from the germline V gene are LGHNA and YSLEER. The CDR3 has 16 amino acids. The ends were cut back, 4 bases at V and 0 bases at J, with 12 bases in the middle. The CDR3 DNA sequence: TGCGCCAGCAGCCGGAGCAGTAAAGCAACTAATGAAAAACTGTTTTTT. Encoded protein: CASSRSSKATNEKLFF.

This clonotype was seen repeatedly, ten times or more. The chain is built from TRBV6-5 and TRBJ2-3; TRBD2 is a possible D gene (5 bases). The length of the CDR3 is 14 residues. Per the germline V gene, CDR1 is MNHEY and CDR2 is SVGAGI. The ends were cut back, 4 bases at V and 6 bases at J, with 14 bases in the middle. CDR3: CASSLGGRRDTQYF. CDR3 sequence (DNA): TGTGCCAGCAGTTTAGGTGGGAGAAGGGATACGCAGTATTTT.

This clonotype was detected ten times or more. The chain combines TRBV5-1 with TRBJ2-7; D unclear. Germline assignment: CDR1 SGHRS and CDR2 YFSETQ. Trimming took off 0 bases at V and 0 bases at J, with 7 bases between the two ends. The CDR3 extends over 14 amino acids. The CDR3 DNA reads as TGCGCCAGCAGCTTGGACGGCGTCTCCTACGAGCAGTACTTC. It translates to CASSLDGVSYEQYF.

Comment on this clonotype: With a far larger clone one base away, a read error is the likely cause. The chain is built from TRBV6-2 or TRBV6-3 and TRBJ2-7; TRBD1 or TRBD2 may be the D gene (6 bases each). Germline CDR1 reads MNHEY; CDR2 reads SVGEGT. The ends were cut back, 6 bases at V and 7 bases at J, with 25 bases in the middle. The CDR3 runs 16 residues. The CDR3: CASSPNRGGGYNEQYF. The CDR3 region has the DNA TGTGCCAGCAGCCCGAATCGAGGGGGAGGATACAATGAGCAGTACTTC.

This clonotype has ten or more counts. The V call is TRBV27, the J call TRBJ2-7; the D gene is possibly TRBD2 (5 bases). The germline gives CDR1 MNHEY, CDR2 SMNVEV (reference sequence). The CDR3 runs to 15 residues. Trimming took 4 bases from V and 5 from J, leaving 18 bases between them. CDR3 bases: TGTGCCAGCAGTTCGTACTCGCAAGAGGAGGACGAGCAGTACTTC. Amino acids: CASSSYSQEEDEQYF.

At least ten counts were recorded for this clonotype. The chain links TRBV19 to TRBJ2-7; possibly TRBD2 for D (6 bases). The CDR3 loop spans 14 amino acids. Germline V CDR1 and CDR2: LNHDA, SQIVND (reference sequence). The V gene lost 3 bases and the J gene lost 1 base, with 10 bases spanning the gap. The CDR3: CASSIGSESYEQYF. DNA for the CDR3: TGTGCCAGTAGTATCGGGAGTGAGTCCTACGAGCAGTACTTC.

This clonotype was detected ten times or more. The chain couples TRBV30 to TRBJ1-2, with a weak D call TRBD1 (6 bases). V shed 3 bases and J shed 5 bases, with 13 bases lying between them. Germline-derived CDR1 and CDR2 are GTSNPN and SVGIG (reference sequence). CDR3 size: 13 residues. CDR3: CAWSTGQTYGYTF. The CDR3 bases are TGTGCCTGGAGCACCGGACAGACGTATGGCTACACCTTC.

By frequency in the sample, this clonotype is medium-sized. The chain is built from TRBV28 and TRBJ2-5; D is possibly TRBD1 (5 bases). V was clipped by 3 bases and J by 2 bases, with 16 bases between them. The CDR3 loop spans 16 amino acids. From germline, CDR1 is MDHEN and CDR2 SYDVKM. The CDR3 DNA reads TGTGCCAGCAGTTTTTTAGGCACAGGACCTCAAGAGACCCAGTACTTC. This codes for CASSFLGTGPQETQYF.

This clonotype has ten or more counts. The V gene is TRBV28, the J gene TRBJ1-2; D call uncertain. V lost 3 bases and J lost 4, with 18 bases in between. Per the germline V gene, CDR1 is MDHEN and CDR2 is SYDVKM. CDR3 size: 16 residues. In DNA form, the CDR3 reads TGTGCCAGCAGTTTTCCCTCGGGAGGGAGAGGCTATGGCTACACCTTC. Amino acid sequence: CASSFPSGGRGYGYTF.

This clonotype was seen repeatedly, ten times or more. The chain has TRBV6-1 and TRBJ2-7; 9 nucleotides match TRBD2. This CDR3 is 15 amino acids long. The trim removed 1 base at V and 3 bases at J, leaving 4 bases unmatched. Germline V gene data show CDR1 as MNHNS and CDR2 as SASEGT. This CDR3 is CASSEGTSDLYEQYF. The CDR3 coding sequence is TGTGCCAGCAGTGAAGGGACTAGCGATCTCTACGAGCAGTACTTC.

This clonotype was counted many times. The CDR3 spells CASSLIESLGAPKKDTQYF. The CDR3 DNA reads as TGTGCCAGCAGTTTAATTGAATCTCTTGGAGCCCCAAAGAAGGATACGCAGTATTTT. This chain connects TRBV28 to TRBJ2-3, with unresolved D. This CDR3 region has 19 residues. Trimming removed 2 bases from V and 6 bases from J, with 27 bases in between. Germline CDR1 reads MDHEN; CDR2 reads SYDVKM.

Worth noting for this clonotype: This likely stems from a read error, as it lies one base from a far larger clone. The gene calls are TRBV27 and TRBJ2-6, with unresolved D. This CDR3 comprises 13 residues. V lost 11 bases to trimming and J lost 14 bases, with 22 bases between them. Germline V gives CDR1 MNHEY, CDR2 SMNVEV (reference sequence). The CDR3 DNA sequence: TGTGCCTCCAGTGATTCTACCGTTGATATCCTGACTTTC. Its protein is CASSDSTVDILTF.

As to this clonotype: One base away lies a much larger clone, so this may be a sequencing read error. This sequence joins TRBV7-9 and TRBJ2-1; no reliable D call. Germline values: CDR1 SEHNR, CDR2 FQNEAQ (reference sequence). The CDR3 contains 13 residues. The CDR3 nucleotides read TGTGCCAGCATCTTAGACCAGGAAAATGAGCAGTTCTTC. Translation gives CASILDQENEQFF.

Ten or more counts support this clonotype. V gene TRBV4-1 combines with J gene TRBJ1-1, with D possibly being TRBD1 (6 bases). With 0 bases removed from V and 4 bases from J, the gap between germline ends came to 9 bases. CDR3 length: 14 amino acids. Germline values: CDR1 MGHRA, CDR2 YSYEKL. CDR3 in DNA: TGCGCCAGCAGCCAAGATTCCAGGGGCACTGAAGCTTTCTTT. Its translation is CASSQDSRGTEAFF.

A few counts support this clonotype. The J gene is TRBJ2-2, the V gene TRBV5-1, with D maybe TRBD2 (7 bases). This CDR3 has 15 residues. V lost 0 bases and J 7 bases, leaving 13 bases between the germline ends. From germline, CDR1 is SGHRS and CDR2 YFSETQ. Here the CDR3 DNA reads TGCGCCAGCAGCTTGGGTGCGGGGGCCGGCGGGGAGCTGTTTTTT. It specifies CASSLGAGAGGELFF.

The chain combines TRBV10-3 with TRBJ1-2, with 7 nucleotides matching TRBD1. The CDR3 extends over 12 amino acids. V dropped 3 bases and J dropped 8; count of bases not matched to a gene: 3. Germline V CDR1 and CDR2: ENHRY, SYGVKD. The CDR3 DNA reads TGTGCCATCAGTGACACAGGGGACGGCTACACCTTC. Translated: CAISDTGDGYTF.

This clonotype has ten or more counts. The chain recombines TRBV14 with TRBJ2-1, with D tentatively TRBD2 (6 bases). There are 18 residues in the CDR3. Germline V gene data show CDR1 as SGHDN and CDR2 as FVKESK. V lost 1 base and J lost 4, with 20 bases in between. The CDR3 sequence is CASSQVASGAPAYNEQFF. CDR3 in DNA: TGTGCCAGCAGCCAAGTTGCCTCGGGAGCACCTGCATACAATGAGCAGTTCTTC.

This clonotype was seen many times. The CDR3 sequence: CASRGGEAGVWAKNIQYF. CDR3 nucleotide sequence: TGTGCCAGCCGAGGGGGGGAAGCGGGAGTTTGGGCCAAAAACATTCAGTACTTC. This rearrangement joins TRBV28 to TRBJ2-4; TRBD2 matches at 8 bases. The trim removed 8 bases at V and 1 base at J, leaving 16 bases unmatched. Germline V gene lookup returns CDR1 MDHEN and CDR2 SYDVKM. This CDR3 is 18 amino acids long.

The table lists this clonotype with many counts. J is TRBJ2-1 and V is TRBV6-2 or TRBV6-3; 10 positions agree with TRBD2. The CDR3 is made up of 14 amino acids. Trimming cost V 7 bases and J 6 bases; bases outside gene matches: 6. The V gene's germline CDR1 is MNHEY and CDR2 SVGEGT. The chain's CDR3 is CASNLAGVSNEQFF. In nucleotides, the CDR3 is TGTGCCAGCAACCTAGCGGGAGTCAGCAATGAGCAGTTCTTC.

This clonotype came up many times. The chain employs TRBV6-2 or TRBV6-3 and TRBJ2-4; 7 nucleotides align to TRBD1. CDR1 MNHEY and CDR2 SVGEGT come from the germline V gene. The CDR3 contains 12 residues. With V trimmed by 8 bases and J by 6 bases, 4 bases remained unmatched. The CDR3 coding sequence is TGTGCCAGCGGAGACAGGGCAAACATTCAGTACTTC. Encoded protein: CASGDRANIQYF.